The 27 T cell receptor beta chains below come from one sample, sequenced in a study of regulatory T cells in long-lasting Graves disease. Through Arm-PCR of CDR3 regions and iRepertoire HTBI primers, TCR beta libraries were built. TCRdb reprocessed the multiplex PCR reads via MiXCR and lists one record per CDR3 protein. This sample carries about 540,000 distinct CDR3 sequences, roughly 14% of them seen once, and the ten largest clones take approximately 9.3%. Regarding time point: newly diagnosed GD, antithyroid drugs for less than 3 months. RNA from PBMCs was the source of the TCR library. This sample also appeared in a second study, on T cells in Graves' hyperthyroidism and ophthalmopathy.

The sample consisted of peripheral blood mononuclear cells (PBMCs), taken at new diagnosis, from a patient treated with antithyroid drugs. Receptors were obtained from a man under 40 with Graves disease.

In its sample, this clonotype was seen a few times. One end of the junction varies from germline; a read error may be responsible. V usage is TRBV11-1 and J usage is TRBJ2-7; D remains ambiguous. The germline gives CDR1 SGHAT, CDR2 FQDESV (reference sequence). The CDR3 loop spans 14 amino acids. In nucleotides, the CDR3 is TGCGCCAGCAGCTTCAAGCCGCTCACCTACGAGCAGTACTTC. Its translation: CASSFKPLTYEQYF.

This clonotype was observed many times. The chain joins TRBV27 to TRBJ2-1; 14 bases are a match to TRBD2. Germline CDR1 is MNHEY and CDR2 is SMNVEV (reference sequence). The junction had 19 bases not matched to a gene; V was cut back by 4 bases and J by 8 bases. The CDR3 sequence is 20 residues long. The CDR3 is CASSWGLGLAGEDSMDEQFF. In DNA, the CDR3 is TGTGCCAGCAGTTGGGGATTGGGACTAGCGGGAGAGGATTCAATGGATGAGCAGTTCTTC.

The table lists this clonotype with many counts. This chain joins TRBV28 and TRBJ2-2, with no clear D. The CDR3 consists of 15 residues. V was trimmed by 3 bases and J by 0 bases, leaving 8 bases between them. Per the germline V gene, CDR1 is MDHEN and CDR2 is SYDVKM. CDR3 bases: TGTGCCAGCAGTTTGCGCAGTACGAACACCGGGGAGCTGTTTTTT. Translation: CASSLRSTNTGELFF.

This clonotype was detected many times. The chain couples TRBV20-1 to TRBJ2-7, with D tentatively TRBD1 or TRBD2 (5 bases each). Germline loops: CDR1 DFQATT, CDR2 SNEGSKA (reference sequence). Between the trimmed V and J ends, which lost 3 bases and 5 bases, there was a span of 14 bases. This CDR3 spans 13 amino acids. CDR3: CSASSRVGDEQYF. The CDR3 DNA reads TGCAGTGCTAGCAGTAGGGTGGGGGACGAGCAGTACTTC.

This clonotype has ten or more counts. V gene TRBV27 combines with J gene TRBJ1-2, with D unclear. The length of the CDR3 is 13 residues. The V and J ends lost 5 bases and 4 bases respectively, with 11 bases between them. Per germline, CDR1 MNHEY and CDR2 SMNVEV (reference sequence). DNA of the CDR3: TGTGCCAGCAGTCCAGGAGGGTTCTATGGCTACACCTTC. Its protein product is CASSPGGFYGYTF.

This CDR3 is CASEEGGWVDNEQFF. The CDR3 region has the DNA TGCGCCAGCGAAGAGGGGGGTTGGGTTGACAATGAGCAGTTCTTC. The V call is TRBV5-1, the J call TRBJ2-1; either TRBD1 or TRBD2 may supply D (6 bases each). The CDR3 is 15 residues long. Trimming removed 7 bases from V and 5 bases from J, with 19 bases in between. The germline V gene has CDR1 SGHRS and CDR2 YFSETQ.

This chain joins TRBV29-1 and TRBJ1-5; no reliable D call. V lost 7 bases, J lost 1 base, and 11 bases lay in between. This CDR3 contains 13 residues. The germline V gene encodes CDR1 SQVTM and CDR2 ANQGSEA. CDR3 in amino acids: CSDEGGSNQPQHF. The CDR3 DNA is TGCAGCGACGAAGGAGGAAGCAATCAGCCCCAGCATTTT.

This clonotype was counted between two and nine times. V is TRBV20-1 and J is TRBJ2-5; a weak D match, TRBD2 (6 bases). The CDR3 totals 12 residues. Trimming took 4 bases from V and 3 from J, leaving 9 bases between them. Per the germline V gene, CDR1 is DFQATT and CDR2 is SNEGSKA (reference sequence). CDR3 residues: CSATPSEETQYF. The CDR3 region has the DNA TGCAGTGCTACGCCTAGCGAAGAGACCCAGTACTTC.

The chain couples TRBV5-1 to TRBJ1-5, with D unclear. The germline gives CDR1 SGHRS, CDR2 YFSETQ. This CDR3 is 14 amino acids long. V gave up 0 bases and J gave up 0 bases, with 4 bases separating them. CDR3 DNA sequence: TGCGCCAGCAGCTTGGACGATAGCAATCAGCCCCAGCATTTT. This translates into CASSLDDSNQPQHF.

Ten or more counts support this clonotype. The chain joins TRBV27 to TRBJ2-7, with 11 bases identical to TRBD1. Per the germline V gene, CDR1 is MNHEY and CDR2 is SMNVEV (reference sequence). There are 14 residues in the CDR3. Trimming took 4 bases from V and 12 from J; bases not matched to a gene: 11. The CDR3 protein is CASSYKFGTGGAYF. The CDR3 coding sequence is TGTGCCAGCAGTTATAAATTTGGGACAGGGGGAGCGTACTTC.

The rearrangement links TRBV11-1 to TRBJ1-1; TRBD1 might be the D (6 bases). Trimming pared 8 bases from V and 6 bases from J, leaving 16 bases between. This CDR3 has 13 amino acids. Germline V CDR1 and CDR2: SGHAT, FQDESV (reference sequence). This CDR3 is CASGSRAGAEAFF. CDR3 DNA sequence: TGTGCCAGCGGCTCTAGGGCAGGGGCTGAAGCTTTCTTT.

The chain's CDR3 is CASSYQSHSFHGYTF. For the CDR3, the DNA is TGTGCCAGCAGTTACCAAAGTCACAGTTTCCATGGCTACACCTTC. This chain connects TRBV6-5 to TRBJ1-2; D is unresolved. CDR1 MNHEY and CDR2 SVGAGI come from the germline V gene. The V end was cut by 2 bases, the J end by 6 bases, with 16 bases between. This CDR3 region has 15 residues.

There are many counts of this clonotype. DNA of the CDR3: TGCAGTGCTAGAGATCTTCTGGGGGCACGGCTGAGGGAGCAGTACTTC. It specifies CSARDLLGARLREQYF. The rearrangement uses TRBV20-1 and TRBJ2-7; maybe TRBD1 (6 bases). Looked up from germline, CDR1 is DFQATT and CDR2 is SNEGSKA (reference sequence). This CDR3 comprises 16 residues. V shed 0 bases and J shed 7 bases, with 22 bases lying between them.

In the case of this clonotype: A read error may be the cause here, since a much bigger clone is one base away. This chain joins TRBV5-1 and TRBJ2-7; the D call may be TRBD1 or TRBD2 (5 bases each). This CDR3 has 16 residues. The V gene's germline CDR1 is SGHRS and CDR2 YFSETQ. The chain's CDR3 is CASGLVRGRKGYEQYF. The CDR3 DNA reads TGCGCCAGCGGCTTGGTCCGGGGTAGAAAGGGGTACGAGCAGTACTTC.

At least ten counts were recorded for this clonotype. This chain joins TRBV3-1 and TRBJ2-2; 13 positions match TRBD2. Losses at the gene ends were 4 bases for V and 0 bases for J; bases not matched to a gene: 5. The CDR3 length is 18 residues. CDR1 is LGHDT and CDR2 is YNNKEL in the germline V gene (reference sequence). CDR3: CASSLGLAGETNTGELFF. CDR3 nucleotide sequence: TGTGCCAGCAGCCTCGGACTAGCGGGAGAGACGAACACCGGGGAGCTGTTTTTT.

This clonotype was detected ten times or more. This chain connects TRBV20-1 to TRBJ2-1; 9 bases align to TRBD2. Germline CDR1 is DFQATT and CDR2 is SNEGSKA (reference sequence). The junction had 13 bases not matched to a gene; V was cut back by 6 bases and J by 10 bases. The CDR3 is 14 amino acids. The CDR3 is CSASRGAGGPEQFF. CDR3 in DNA: TGCAGTGCCAGCCGCGGAGCGGGAGGACCCGAGCAGTTCTTC.

Note on this clonotype: One base away lies a much larger clone, so this may be a sequencing read error. V usage is TRBV6-2 or TRBV6-3 and J usage is TRBJ1-2; 9 bases agree with TRBD1. The CDR3 length is 15 residues. The germline V gene has CDR1 MNHEY and CDR2 SVGEGT. CDR3 region: CAGRRNRGRATGYTF. CDR3 nucleotides: TGTGCCGGCAGACGAAACAGGGGGCGGGCGACGGGCTACACCTTC.

The V and J genes are TRBV3-1 and TRBJ2-5, with no clear D. The CDR3 extends over 16 amino acids. Germline CDR1 LGHDT, CDR2 YNNKEL (reference sequence). The V end lost 1 base, the J end lost 5 bases, and 17 bases lay between the germline ends. CDR3 sequence: CASSQGWPGEDETQYF. CDR3 in DNA: TGTGCCAGCAGCCAAGGGTGGCCAGGTGAGGATGAGACCCAGTACTTC.

This clonotype was seen only a few times. Relative to the germline gene, one junction end is altered; a read error may explain this. V and J are TRBV12-3 or TRBV12-4 and TRBJ2-5; no clear D. The CDR3 is 11 residues long. The CDR3 coding sequence is TGTGCCGGCAGTTCCAGGGAGACCCAGTACTTC. It codes for CAGSSRETQYF.

This clonotype showed up many times. This chain uses TRBV20-1 with TRBJ2-1, with 10 nucleotides matching TRBD2. This CDR3 is 12 amino acids long. The germline CDR1 and CDR2 sequences are DFQATT and SNEGSKA (reference sequence). The V gene end was trimmed by 7 bases and the J gene end by 4 bases; junction bases not matched to a gene: 1. Here the CDR3 reads CSGTSGYNEQFF. The CDR3 DNA reads as TGCAGTGGGACTAGCGGATACAATGAGCAGTTCTTC.

This clonotype was recorded at least ten times. The V gene is TRBV13, the J gene TRBJ2-7; either TRBD1 or TRBD2 may fit D (5 bases each). Germline V CDR1 and CDR2: PRHDT, FYEKMQ (reference sequence). The CDR3 consists of 14 residues. V lost 5 bases and J 2 bases, leaving 13 bases between the germline ends. CDR3 in DNA: TGTGCCAGCAGCCTCCGGGACGGCCCCTACGAGCAGTACTTC. Its protein is CASSLRDGPYEQYF.

This clonotype was observed many times. This chain uses TRBV29-1 with TRBJ2-7; D uncertain. Trimming removed 1 base from V and 3 bases from J, with 10 bases in between. Germline V lookup: CDR1 SQVTM, CDR2 ANQGSEA. The CDR3 spans 13 residues. The CDR3 DNA sequence: TGCAGCGTTGAAGTCGAAGGCGGCTACGAGCAGTACTTC. Translating gives CSVEVEGGYEQYF.

The sample holds many counts of this clonotype. The V and J genes are TRBV2 and TRBJ2-2; 7 nucleotides line up with TRBD1. The CDR3 extends over 14 amino acids. V shed 10 bases, J shed 2 bases, and the junction held 7 bases outside the gene matches. Germline V gene lookup returns CDR1 SNHLY and CDR2 FYNNEI. The CDR3 DNA reads as TGTGCCACCCCGGACAGGAGAAACACCGGGGAGCTGTTTTTT. This translates into CATPDRRNTGELFF. Combining the CDR3 with reference TRBV2 and TRBJ2-2 gives the whole variable domain EPEVTQTPSHQVTQMGQEVILRCVPISNHLYFYWYRQILGQKVEFLVSFYNNEISEKSEIFDDQFSVERPDGSNFTLKIRSTKLEDSAMYFCATPDRRNTGELFFGEGSRLTVL.

This clonotype was counted at least ten times. The V and J genes are TRBV15 and TRBJ1-4, with D possibly matching TRBD1 (5 bases). This CDR3 is 13 amino acids long. V lost 6 bases to trimming and J lost 5 bases, with 10 bases between them. From germline, CDR1 is LNHNV and CDR2 YYDKDF (reference sequence). The CDR3: CATRLDTNEKLFF. CDR3 nucleotide sequence: TGTGCCACCAGATTGGACACAAATGAAAAACTGTTTTTT.

This clonotype was counted ten times or more. The chain joins TRBV6-1 to TRBJ1-4; TRBD1 might be the D (6 bases). The length of the CDR3 is 15 residues. The germline V gene has CDR1 MNHNS and CDR2 SASEGT. Trimming took off 6 bases at V and 8 bases at J, with 19 bases between the two ends. The CDR3 DNA reads TGTGCCAGCAGGCGGGTATGGGACAAGGGGGAAAAACTGTTTTTT. It yields the protein CASRRVWDKGEKLFF.

This clonotype was seen more than once but under ten times. CDR3 amino acids: CATSDMTSGTGETQYF. The CDR3 bases are TGTGCCACCAGTGATATGACTAGCGGGACTGGGGAGACCCAGTACTTC. The V and J genes are TRBV24-1 and TRBJ2-5, with 11 positions matching TRBD2. Germline CDR1 KGHDR, CDR2 SFDVKD. V was pared by 3 bases and J by 5 bases, with 7 bases of the junction left unmatched. CDR3 length: 16 amino acids.

This clonotype was observed at least ten times. V and J are TRBV6-2 or TRBV6-3 and TRBJ2-3; no clear D. Germline-derived CDR1 and CDR2 are MNHEY and SVGEGT. The CDR3 totals 12 residues. V was trimmed by 0 bases and J by 7 bases, leaving 5 bases between them. CDR3 in DNA: TGTGCCAGCAGTTACTCGAGCTATACGCAGTATTTT. Translation: CASSYSSYTQYF.